These 8 T cell receptor beta chains were all obtained from the same sample, sequenced in a study of T cells in Graves' hyperthyroidism and ophthalmopathy. RNA transcripts gave rise to amplified TCR beta CDR3 regions. TCR CDR3 underwent first-round RT-PCR with the HTBI primer set. TCRdb redid the calling of the multiplex PCR reads with MiXCR, one entry per CDR3 protein. Altogether 550,000 to 700,000 distinct CDR3 sequences are present, around 42% being singletons, with the ten largest covering around 19%. The sample comprised peripheral blood or thyroid tissue (not recorded which). The receptors derive from an adult woman with Graves' disease, either hyperthyroidism or ophthalmopathy (not recorded which).

This clonotype appeared a few times. The chain uses TRBV2 and TRBJ1-6; the D is unclear. The CDR3 consists of 16 residues. Germline V CDR1 and CDR2: SNHLY, FYNNEI. V was pared by 3 bases and J by 10 bases, with 19 bases between. For the CDR3, the DNA is TGTGCCAGCAGTGAGTCTCGGGTCAGGAGACACTCACCCCTCCACTTT. Its translation: CASSESRVRRHSPLHF.

The chain uses TRBV20-1 and TRBJ2-7; 10 bases map to TRBD2. Trimming cost V 6 bases and J 2 bases; bases outside gene matches: 10. This CDR3 comprises 15 residues. Germline-derived CDR1 and CDR2 are DFQATT and SNEGSKA (reference sequence). This CDR3 is CSALPAGGDPYEQYF. The CDR3 nucleotides are TGCAGTGCACTCCCAGCGGGAGGGGACCCCTACGAGCAGTACTTC.

This clonotype was detected many times. The gene calls are TRBV15 and TRBJ1-4; 8 nucleotides line up with TRBD1. V gave up 1 base and J gave up 3 bases; unmatched junction bases: 7. The germline gives CDR1 LNHNV, CDR2 YYDKDF (reference sequence). This CDR3 has 17 residues. As DNA, the CDR3 is TGTGCCACCAGCAGAGCGGCAGGGGGCTGGCCTAATGAAAAACTGTTTTTT. Protein product: CATSRAAGGWPNEKLFF.

Many counts were recorded for this clonotype. This rearrangement joins TRBV6-5 to TRBJ2-5; tentatively, D is TRBD1 or TRBD2 (6 bases each). This CDR3 is 13 amino acids long. Looked up from germline, CDR1 is MNHEY and CDR2 is SVGAGI. V shed 7 bases and J shed 0 bases, with 9 bases lying between them. This CDR3 is CASTGADQETQYF. The CDR3 coding sequence is TGTGCCAGCACGGGGGCAGACCAAGAGACCCAGTACTTC.

The V and J genes are TRBV6-1 and TRBJ2-7; perhaps TRBD2 as D (5 bases). The germline CDR1 and CDR2 sequences are MNHNS and SASEGT. The CDR3 runs to 14 residues. Trimming removed 2 bases from V and 6 bases from J, with 14 bases in between. DNA for the CDR3: TGTGCCAGCAGTGAATTGGGGTCTCGGGGCGAGCAGTACTTC. Its translation: CASSELGSRGEQYF.

V is TRBV6-5 and J is TRBJ1-3; TRBD1 aligns across 8 bases. The germline CDR1 and CDR2 sequences are MNHEY and SVGAGI. The CDR3 extends over 16 amino acids. Trimming took 2 bases from V and 5 from J; bases not matched to a gene: 8. The CDR3, as DNA: TGTGCCAGCAGTTACCTGGACAGGGAGTCTAGAAACACCATATATTTT. Its translation: CASSYLDRESRNTIYF.

J is TRBJ2-5 and V is TRBV7-9; TRBD2 agrees at 7 bases. CDR1 SEHNR and CDR2 FQNEAQ come from the germline V gene (reference sequence). V lost 5 bases, J lost 4 bases, and 10 bases stayed unmatched. The CDR3 consists of 15 residues. The CDR3 protein is CASSPREAGSETQYF. CDR3 bases: TGTGCCAGCAGCCCCCGGGAGGCGGGGTCAGAGACCCAGTACTTC. Using reference TRBV7-9 and TRBJ2-5 for the parts outside the CDR3, the full variable domain is DTGVSQNPRHKITKRGQNVTFRCDPISEHNRLYWYRQTLGQGPEFLTYFQNEAQLEKSRLLSDRFSAERPKGSFSTLEIQRTEQGDSAMYLCASSPREAGSETQYFGPGTRLLVL.

This clonotype was seen repeatedly, ten times or more. The J gene is TRBJ1-2, the V gene TRBV11-2; weak D call: TRBD1 (5 bases). The ends were cut back, 7 bases at V and 3 bases at J, with 30 bases in the middle. The CDR3 has 19 residues. CDR1 is SGHAT and CDR2 is FQNNGV in the germline V gene. The CDR3 sequence is CASKLRGGPTIKGYYGYTF. The CDR3 DNA reads TGTGCCAGCAAGCTTAGAGGTGGACCCACGATCAAGGGGTACTATGGCTACACCTTC.